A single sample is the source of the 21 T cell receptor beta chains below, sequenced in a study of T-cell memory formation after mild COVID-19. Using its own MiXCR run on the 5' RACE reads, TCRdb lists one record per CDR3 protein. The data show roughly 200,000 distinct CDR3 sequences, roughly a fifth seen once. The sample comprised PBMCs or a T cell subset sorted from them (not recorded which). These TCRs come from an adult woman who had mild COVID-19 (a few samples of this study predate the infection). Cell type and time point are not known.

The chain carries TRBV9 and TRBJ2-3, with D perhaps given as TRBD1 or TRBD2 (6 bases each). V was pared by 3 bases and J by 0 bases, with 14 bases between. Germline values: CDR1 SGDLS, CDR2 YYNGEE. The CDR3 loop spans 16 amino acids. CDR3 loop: CASSASGGQSTDTQYF. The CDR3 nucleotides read TGTGCCAGCAGCGCTTCCGGGGGCCAAAGCACAGATACGCAGTATTTT.

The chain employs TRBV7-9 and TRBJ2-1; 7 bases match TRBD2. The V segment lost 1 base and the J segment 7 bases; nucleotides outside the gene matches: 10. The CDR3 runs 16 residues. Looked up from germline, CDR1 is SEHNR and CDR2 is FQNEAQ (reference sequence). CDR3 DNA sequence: TGTGCCAGCAGCTTAGGTACGACGGGAGGATCGAATGAGCAGTTCTTC. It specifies CASSLGTTGGSNEQFF.

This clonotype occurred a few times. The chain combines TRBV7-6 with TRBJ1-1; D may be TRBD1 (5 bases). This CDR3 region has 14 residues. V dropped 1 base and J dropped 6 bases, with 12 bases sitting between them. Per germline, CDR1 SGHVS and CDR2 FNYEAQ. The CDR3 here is CASSLVSGDAEAFF. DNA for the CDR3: TGTGCCAGCAGCTTAGTGTCCGGGGACGCTGAAGCTTTCTTT.

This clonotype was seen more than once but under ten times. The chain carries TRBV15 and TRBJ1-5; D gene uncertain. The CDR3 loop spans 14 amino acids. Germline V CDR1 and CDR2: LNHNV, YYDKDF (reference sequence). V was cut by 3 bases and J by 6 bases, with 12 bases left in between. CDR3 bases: TGTGCCACCAGCAGTCACAGATTGGGTCAGCCCCAGCATTTT. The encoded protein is CATSSHRLGQPQHF.

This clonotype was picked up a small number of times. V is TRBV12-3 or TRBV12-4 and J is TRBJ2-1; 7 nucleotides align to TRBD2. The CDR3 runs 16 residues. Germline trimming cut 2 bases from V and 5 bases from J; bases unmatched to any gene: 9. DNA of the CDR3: TGTGCCAGCAGTTTATGGGGAGCGGGGCCGAACAATGAGCAGTTCTTC. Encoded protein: CASSLWGAGPNNEQFF.

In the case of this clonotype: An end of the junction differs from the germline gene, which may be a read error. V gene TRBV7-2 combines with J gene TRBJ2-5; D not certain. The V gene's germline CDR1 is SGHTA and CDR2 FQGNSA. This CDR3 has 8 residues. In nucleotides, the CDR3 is TGTGCCAGCAGCTTAGTCAACTTC. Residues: CASSLVNF.

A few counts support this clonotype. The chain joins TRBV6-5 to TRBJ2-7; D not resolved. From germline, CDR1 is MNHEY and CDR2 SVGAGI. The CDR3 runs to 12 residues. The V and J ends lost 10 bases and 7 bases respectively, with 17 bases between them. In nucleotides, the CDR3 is TGTGCCACTAGGAACTCGATGGGGGAGCAGTACTTC. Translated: CATRNSMGEQYF.

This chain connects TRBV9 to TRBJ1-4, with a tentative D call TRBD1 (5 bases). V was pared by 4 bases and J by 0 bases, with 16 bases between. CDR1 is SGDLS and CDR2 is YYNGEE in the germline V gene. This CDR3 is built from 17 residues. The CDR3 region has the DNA TGTGCCAGCAGCCCTCCGACAGACCGAGCAACTAATGAAAAACTGTTTTTT. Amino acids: CASSPPTDRATNEKLFF.

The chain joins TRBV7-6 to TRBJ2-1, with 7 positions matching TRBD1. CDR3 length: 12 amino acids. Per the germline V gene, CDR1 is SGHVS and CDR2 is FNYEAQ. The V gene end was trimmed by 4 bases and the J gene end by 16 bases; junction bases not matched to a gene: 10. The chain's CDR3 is CASSSTGTELFF. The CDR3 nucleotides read TGTGCCAGCAGCTCGACCGGGACAGAGCTATTCTTC.

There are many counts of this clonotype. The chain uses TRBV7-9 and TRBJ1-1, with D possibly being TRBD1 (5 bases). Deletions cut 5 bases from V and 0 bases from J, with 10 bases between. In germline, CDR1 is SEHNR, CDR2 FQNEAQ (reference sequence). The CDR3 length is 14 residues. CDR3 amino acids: CASSGTGLNTEAFF. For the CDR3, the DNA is TGTGCCAGCAGCGGTACAGGCCTGAACACTGAAGCTTTCTTT.

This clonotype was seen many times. The CDR3 spells CASSPPGRQPQHF. The CDR3 DNA follows: TGCGCCAGCAGCCCCCCGGGACGACAGCCCCAGCATTTT. The rearrangement links TRBV4-1 to TRBJ1-5; D might be TRBD1 (5 bases). The germline V gene has CDR1 MGHRA and CDR2 YSYEKL. The CDR3 length is 13 residues. The ends were cut back, 4 bases at V and 7 bases at J, with 11 bases in the middle.

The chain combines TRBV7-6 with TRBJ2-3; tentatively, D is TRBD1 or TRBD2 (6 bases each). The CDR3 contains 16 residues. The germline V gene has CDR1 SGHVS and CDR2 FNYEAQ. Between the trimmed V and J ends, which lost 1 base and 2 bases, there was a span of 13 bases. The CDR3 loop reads CASSLGRGMYTDTQYF. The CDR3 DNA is TGTGCCAGCAGCTTAGGGAGGGGGATGTACACAGATACGCAGTATTTT.

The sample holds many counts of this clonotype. CDR3 bases: TGTGCCAGCAGACAGGCCTCGGCTCTTAACTATGGCTACACCTTC. It encodes CASRQASALNYGYTF. J is TRBJ1-2 and V is TRBV2; tentative D call: TRBD1 (5 bases). This CDR3 is built from 15 residues. The germline V gene encodes CDR1 SNHLY and CDR2 FYNNEI. With 6 bases removed from V and 1 base from J, the gap between germline ends came to 15 bases. Based on the CDR3 plus reference TRBV2 and TRBJ1-2, the full variable domain is EPEVTQTPSHQVTQMGQEVILRCVPISNHLYFYWYRQILGQKVEFLVSFYNNEISEKSEIFDDQFSVERPDGSNFTLKIRSTKLEDSAMYFCASRQASALNYGYTFGSGTRLTVV.

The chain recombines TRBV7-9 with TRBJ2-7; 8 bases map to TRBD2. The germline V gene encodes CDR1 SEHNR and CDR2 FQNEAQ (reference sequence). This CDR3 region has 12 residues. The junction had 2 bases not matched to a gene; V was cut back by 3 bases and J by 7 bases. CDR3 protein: CASSFGRGEQYF. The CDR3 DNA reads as TGTGCCAGCAGCTTCGGGAGGGGGGAGCAGTACTTC.

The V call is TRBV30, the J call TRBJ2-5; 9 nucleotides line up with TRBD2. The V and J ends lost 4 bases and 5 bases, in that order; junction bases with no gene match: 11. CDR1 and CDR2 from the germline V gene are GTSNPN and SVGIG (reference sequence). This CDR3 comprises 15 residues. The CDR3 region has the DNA TGTGCCTGGAAGTCCCGCGGGGGGGCCGAGGAGACCCAGTACTTC. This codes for CAWKSRGGAEETQYF. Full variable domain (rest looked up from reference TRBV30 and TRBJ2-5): SQTIHQWPATLVQPVGSPLSLECTVEGTSNPNLYWYRQAAGRGLQLLFYSVGIGQISSEVPQNLSASRPQDRQFILSSKKLLLSDSGFYLCAWKSRGGAEETQYFGPGTRLLVL.

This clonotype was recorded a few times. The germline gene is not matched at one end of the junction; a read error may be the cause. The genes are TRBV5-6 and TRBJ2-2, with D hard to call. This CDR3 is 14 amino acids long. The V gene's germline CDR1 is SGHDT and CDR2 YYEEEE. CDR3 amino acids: CASGLGLDTGELFF. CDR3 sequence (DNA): TGTGCCAGCGGCTTAGGGCTTGACACCGGGGAGCTGTTTTTT.

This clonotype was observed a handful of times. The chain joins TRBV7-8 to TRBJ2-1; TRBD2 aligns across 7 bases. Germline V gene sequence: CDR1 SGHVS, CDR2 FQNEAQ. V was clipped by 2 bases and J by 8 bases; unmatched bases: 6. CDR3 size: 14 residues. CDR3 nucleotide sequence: TGTGCCAGCAGCTTAAAAGGCGGGAGCTATGAGCAGTTCTTC. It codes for CASSLKGGSYEQFF.

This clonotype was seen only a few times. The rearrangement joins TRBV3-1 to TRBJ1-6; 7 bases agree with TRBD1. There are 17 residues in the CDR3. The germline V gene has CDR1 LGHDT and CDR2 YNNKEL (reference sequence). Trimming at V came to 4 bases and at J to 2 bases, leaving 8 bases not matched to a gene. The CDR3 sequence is CASSPNRGEAYNSPLHF. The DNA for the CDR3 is TGTGCCAGCAGCCCTAACAGGGGAGAGGCCTATAATTCACCCCTCCACTTT.

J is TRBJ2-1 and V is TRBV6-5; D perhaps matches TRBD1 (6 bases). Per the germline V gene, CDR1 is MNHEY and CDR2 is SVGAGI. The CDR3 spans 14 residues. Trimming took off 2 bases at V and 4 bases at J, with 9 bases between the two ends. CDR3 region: CASSYGQPYNEQFF. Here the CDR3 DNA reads TGTGCCAGCAGTTACGGACAGCCTTACAATGAGCAGTTCTTC.

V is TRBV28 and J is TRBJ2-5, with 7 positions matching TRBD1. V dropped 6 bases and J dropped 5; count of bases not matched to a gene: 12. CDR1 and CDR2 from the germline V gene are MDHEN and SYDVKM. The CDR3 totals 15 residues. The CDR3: CASRLRQGQRETQYF. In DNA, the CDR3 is TGTGCCAGCAGGCTTCGACAGGGTCAGAGGGAGACCCAGTACTTC.

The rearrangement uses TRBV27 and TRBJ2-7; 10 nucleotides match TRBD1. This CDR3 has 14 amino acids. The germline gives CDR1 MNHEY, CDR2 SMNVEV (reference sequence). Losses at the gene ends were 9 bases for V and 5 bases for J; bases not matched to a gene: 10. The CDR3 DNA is TGTGCCAGTAAGACAGGGGGCCTTCGGGACGAGCAGTACTTC. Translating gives CASKTGGLRDEQYF.